These 24 T cell receptor beta chains share one sample of origin, sequenced in a study of response to subunit inactivated influenza vaccine. TCRdb reprocessed the RT-PCR reads with MiXCR, giving one entry per CDR3 protein. The sample holds about 620,000 distinct CDR3 sequences, about 11% seen once. These data are also associated with another study on T cells expressing NK-cell markers. That publication notes: UMI-tagged 5'RACE template switching yielded the TCR beta cDNA.

This specimen was PBMCs from blood, taken on the day of vaccination. The receptors were sampled from a man in his forties or fifties who received an inactivated influenza vaccine.

The chain links TRBV20-1 to TRBJ2-5, with a weak D call TRBD2 (6 bases). V was trimmed by 0 bases and J by 4 bases, leaving 18 bases between them. Per the germline V gene, CDR1 is DFQATT and CDR2 is SNEGSKA (reference sequence). CDR3 length: 16 amino acids. The CDR3 bases are TGCAGTGCTAGAGATGCCCCAGGGACTCGCCGAGAGACCCAGTACTTC. Protein: CSARDAPGTRRETQYF.

This clonotype was counted between two and nine times. The chain employs TRBV12-3 or TRBV12-4 and TRBJ2-1; 9 bases line up with TRBD1. The CDR3 loop spans 18 amino acids. V dropped 7 bases and J dropped 6; count of bases not matched to a gene: 19. This CDR3 is CASTLGGTGTGSGNEQFF. The CDR3 bases are TGTGCCAGCACATTAGGGGGGACCGGGACAGGGTCGGGCAATGAGCAGTTCTTC.

This clonotype was found a few times. The chain combines TRBV7-9 with TRBJ1-5; D not certain. Germline values: CDR1 SEHNR, CDR2 FQNEAQ (reference sequence). Deletions cut 5 bases from V and 3 bases from J, with 11 bases between. CDR3 length: 14 residues. The DNA of the CDR3 is TGTGCCAGCAGCACCGGGCCGACCAATCAGCCCCAGCATTTT. Translation gives CASSTGPTNQPQHF.

The chain carries TRBV24-1 and TRBJ2-2, with D unclear. This CDR3 is built from 17 residues. In germline, CDR1 is KGHDR, CDR2 SFDVKD. V gave up 0 bases and J gave up 6 bases, with 16 bases separating them. CDR3 DNA: TGTGCCACCAGTGATTTGCAAGTAGGCCCTAATGCCGGGGAGCTGTTTTTT. Translation gives CATSDLQVGPNAGELFF.

The chain has TRBV12-3 or TRBV12-4 and TRBJ1-5; a possible D gene is TRBD1 (6 bases). The CDR3 length is 15 residues. With 6 bases removed from V and 0 bases from J, the gap between germline ends came to 12 bases. The CDR3 reads CASSPTGNSNQPQHF. Written as DNA, the CDR3 is TGTGCCAGCAGCCCGACAGGAAATAGCAATCAGCCCCAGCATTTT.

In its sample, this clonotype was seen a few times. The V and J genes are TRBV28 and TRBJ1-6; D is unresolved. Between the trimmed V and J ends, which lost 4 bases and 6 bases, there was a span of 10 bases. The V gene's germline CDR1 is MDHEN and CDR2 SYDVKM. The CDR3 runs 14 residues. The CDR3 DNA is TGTGCCAGCAGTTCCGGGCCTCGTAATTCACCCCTCCACTTT. Translating gives CASSSGPRNSPLHF.

This clonotype was counted a single time. The V call is TRBV3-1, the J call TRBJ1-1; D is possibly TRBD1 (5 bases). The CDR3 runs to 16 residues. V dropped 5 bases and J dropped 0 bases, with 16 bases sitting between them. From germline, CDR1 is LGHDT and CDR2 YNNKEL (reference sequence). The CDR3 region is CASSKLGGGVNTEAFF. The CDR3 nucleotides are TGTGCCAGCAGCAAGCTTGGCGGGGGAGTGAACACTGAAGCTTTCTTT.

This clonotype occurred a few times. The chain is built from TRBV11-2 and TRBJ2-3; 12 positions agree with TRBD2. The CDR3 loop spans 14 amino acids. The germline V gene encodes CDR1 SGHAT and CDR2 FQNNGV. Trimming at V came to 1 base and at J to 9 bases, leaving 2 bases not matched to a gene. The CDR3 DNA is TGTGCCAGCAGCTTAGCTAGCGGGGGGGCGACGCAGTATTTT. Protein sequence: CASSLASGGATQYF.

This clonotype has a handful of counts. The chain combines TRBV20-1 with TRBJ2-7; D may be TRBD2 (7 bases). CDR1 DFQATT and CDR2 SNEGSKA come from the germline V gene (reference sequence). V was clipped by 3 bases and J by 2 bases, with 17 bases between them. This CDR3 spans 15 amino acids. The CDR3 here is CSASAVGGGAYEQYF. Here the CDR3 DNA reads TGCAGTGCTAGCGCGGTCGGAGGGGGGGCCTACGAGCAGTACTTC.

In its sample, this clonotype was seen many times. CDR3 in DNA: TGTGCCAGCAGCCAGACAGGTCTATCTGAAGCTTTCTTT. Protein product: CASSQTGLSEAFF. J is TRBJ1-1 and V is TRBV28; D might be TRBD1 (6 bases). CDR1 is MDHEN and CDR2 is SYDVKM in the germline V gene. CDR3 length: 13 residues. V dropped 6 bases and J dropped 6 bases, with 14 bases sitting between them.

This clonotype was seen more than once but under ten times. The rearrangement links TRBV24-1 to TRBJ2-2, with 9 bases lining up with TRBD1. The V gene end was trimmed by 0 bases and the J gene end by 5 bases; junction bases not matched to a gene: 6. CDR3 length: 17 residues. Germline assignment: CDR1 KGHDR and CDR2 SFDVKD. The CDR3 here is CATSDLPSDRGTGELFF. CDR3 in DNA: TGTGCCACCAGTGATTTGCCAAGCGACAGGGGGACCGGGGAGCTGTTTTTT.

This clonotype was seen more than once but under ten times. V is TRBV12-3 or TRBV12-4 and J is TRBJ2-5, with 7 bases fitting TRBD2. The trim removed 5 bases at V and 5 bases at J, leaving 14 bases unmatched. There are 16 residues in the CDR3. This CDR3 reads CASSPLGSGARETQYF. In DNA, the CDR3 is TGTGCCAGCAGTCCCTTAGGGAGCGGGGCGAGGGAGACCCAGTACTTC.

The V and J genes are TRBV7-2 and TRBJ2-7, with D uncertain. V lost 5 bases to trimming and J lost 0 bases, with 14 bases between them. The CDR3 covers 15 residues. The germline V gene has CDR1 SGHTA and CDR2 FQGNSA. The CDR3 loop is CASSPRPPTSYEQYF. CDR3 sequence (DNA): TGTGCCAGCAGCCCACGGCCCCCCACCTCCTACGAGCAGTACTTC. The complete variable domain, with remaining parts taken from reference TRBV7-2 and TRBJ2-7, reads GAGVSQSPSNKVTEKGKDVELRCDPISGHTALYWYRQSLGQGLEFLIYFQGNSAPDKSGLPSDRFSAERTGGSVSTLTIQRTQQEDSAVYLCASSPRPPTSYEQYFGPGTRLTVT.

The rearrangement joins TRBV6-2 or TRBV6-3 to TRBJ1-1; the D gene is possibly TRBD1 (5 bases). The CDR3 sequence is 12 residues long. Deletions cut 2 bases from V and 7 bases from J, with 8 bases between. From germline, CDR1 is MNHEY and CDR2 SVGEGT. DNA of the CDR3: TGTGCCAGCAGTTACCCGACAGTTGAAGCTTTCTTT. Translating gives CASSYPTVEAFF.

This chain uses TRBV19 with TRBJ2-3, with a tentative D call TRBD1 (6 bases). Trimming took off 9 bases at V and 0 bases at J, with 19 bases between the two ends. Germline V CDR1 and CDR2: LNHDA, SQIVND (reference sequence). This CDR3 contains 16 residues. The DNA of the CDR3 is TGTGCCAGCACCGGGACAAGCCTTACCAGCACAGATACGCAGTATTTT. Translated: CASTGTSLTSTDTQYF.

This clonotype was counted many times. The V call is TRBV12-3 or TRBV12-4, the J call TRBJ1-3; 11 bases align to TRBD1. The CDR3 is made up of 16 amino acids. The ends lost 2 bases at V and 2 bases at J; junction bases unmatched: 2. The CDR3 DNA sequence: TGTGCCAGCAGTTTATTGGACAGGGGGCCTGGAAACACCATATATTTT. Its protein is CASSLLDRGPGNTIYF.

This clonotype appeared many times. Since a much larger clone is just one base distant, this may be a read error. The gene calls are TRBV7-2 and TRBJ2-3; D remains unclear. Per the germline V gene, CDR1 is SGHTA and CDR2 is FQGNSA. Trimming took 0 bases from V and 0 from J, leaving 4 bases between them. CDR3 size: 14 residues. The CDR3 DNA reads as TGTGCCAGCAGCTTAGCTCGCAGCACAGATACGCAGTATTTT. Protein product: CASSLARSTDTQYF. The full variable domain, rest sourced from reference TRBV7-2 and TRBJ2-3, is GAGVSQSPSNKVTEKGKDVELRCDPISGHTALYWYRQSLGQGLEFLIYFQGNSAPDKSGLPSDRFSAERTGGSVSTLTIQRTQQEDSAVYLCASSLARSTDTQYFGPGTRLTVL.

The gene calls are TRBV7-2 and TRBJ1-5; D not certain. Germline CDR1 is SGHTA and CDR2 is FQGNSA. Trimming took 2 bases from V and 6 from J, leaving 11 bases between them. CDR3 length: 14 amino acids. CDR3 residues: CASSLTDSGQPQHF. For the CDR3, the DNA is TGTGCCAGCAGCTTAACGGACTCGGGTCAGCCCCAGCATTTT.

This clonotype occurred many times. This chain connects TRBV2 to TRBJ2-5; TRBD2 aligns across 9 bases. The CDR3 contains 13 residues. V gave up 6 bases and J gave up 3 bases; unmatched junction bases: 2. Per the germline V gene, CDR1 is SNHLY and CDR2 is FYNNEI. CDR3 region: CASRRLAEETQYF. The DNA of the CDR3 is TGTGCCAGCAGAAGACTAGCGGAAGAGACCCAGTACTTC. The complete variable domain, with remaining parts taken from reference TRBV2 and TRBJ2-5, reads EPEVTQTPSHQVTQMGQEVILRCVPISNHLYFYWYRQILGQKVEFLVSFYNNEISEKSEIFDDQFSVERPDGSNFTLKIRSTKLEDSAMYFCASRRLAEETQYFGPGTRLLVL.

This clonotype was found a few times. The J gene is TRBJ2-7, the V gene TRBV4-1, with 8 positions matching TRBD2. The CDR3 runs 19 residues. From germline, CDR1 is MGHRA and CDR2 YSYEKL. V lost 4 bases to trimming and J lost 0 bases; unmatched junction nucleotides: 17. In nucleotides, the CDR3 is TGCGCCAGCAGCCTAAGAGGGAATAGCGGGGCCCTACCCTCCTACGAGCAGTACTTC. It yields the protein CASSLRGNSGALPSYEQYF.

V is TRBV11-2 and J is TRBJ2-7; D remains unclear. Germline lookup yields CDR1 SGHAT and CDR2 FQNNGV. The CDR3 totals 8 residues. Trimming removed 8 bases from V and 4 bases from J, with 0 bases in between. CDR3 DNA sequence: TGTGCCAGCTACGAGCAGTACTTC. This sequence encodes CASYEQYF.

This chain joins TRBV4-3 and TRBJ2-2; tentatively, D is TRBD1 (5 bases). Germline assignment: CDR1 LGHNA and CDR2 YSLEER. V lost 1 base to trimming and J lost 4 bases, with 13 bases between them. This CDR3 contains 16 residues. CDR3 residues: CASSQAMGLGTGELFF. CDR3 sequence (DNA): TGCGCCAGCAGCCAAGCCATGGGGCTTGGCACCGGGGAGCTGTTTTTT.

The chain is built from TRBV12-3 or TRBV12-4 and TRBJ2-4; 9 bases are a match to TRBD1. The CDR3 is made up of 17 amino acids. Losses at the gene ends were 4 bases for V and 1 base for J; bases not matched to a gene: 8. Written as DNA, the CDR3 is TGTGCCAGCAGTTCCGGGACAGGGTATAGGGCCAAAAACATTCAGTACTTC. It codes for CASSSGTGYRAKNIQYF.

The rearrangement joins TRBV4-3 to TRBJ2-1; the match to TRBD2 covers 8 bases. CDR1 and CDR2 (germline): LGHNA, YSLEER. The V segment lost 2 bases and the J segment 4 bases; nucleotides outside the gene matches: 19. CDR3 length equals 20 residues. The CDR3 coding sequence is TGCGCCAGCAGCCAAAGAATGCCGGCGGGGGGCCAAACTTTATACAATGAGCAGTTCTTC. Its protein is CASSQRMPAGGQTLYNEQFF.